A selection of T cell receptor beta chains follows, all from one sample in a study of T-cell memory formation after mild COVID-19. TCRdb reprocessed the 5' RACE reads with MiXCR, giving one entry per CDR3 protein. The sample lists around 440,000 distinct CDR3 sequences; roughly 18% were seen once. Sequencing was performed on PBMCs or a T cell subset sorted from them (not recorded which). These receptors were obtained from an adult woman who had mild COVID-19 (a few samples of this study predate the infection). Cell type and time point are not known. The conserved cysteine and the conserved F or W are not part of the CDR3 here.

V: TRBV3-1; CDR3: ASSQDVGAVFPRGLEQY
V: TRBV12-3/TRBV12-4; CDR3: ASSLSRDAF
V: TRBV5-1; CDR3: ASSSGQGLVGTQY
V: TRBV15; CDR3: ATSGAGLGGEQF
V: TRBV7-6; CDR3: ASSLVGLAGGYNEQF
V: TRBV2; CDR3: ASSEAARGIEQY
V: TRBV11-2; CDR3: ASSARQASNTEAF
V: TRBV7-9; CDR3: ASRRGQLLMNTEAF
V: TRBV15; CDR3: ATSRDRDRGPYEQY
V: TRBV19; CDR3: ASSWTDINYGYT
V: TRBV20-1; CDR3: SAGGQGSSGNTIY
V: TRBV24-1; CDR3: ATSARETGELF
V: TRBV5-1; CDR3: ASSLAGLAYEQF
V: TRBV7-2; CDR3: ASSLVSSLGEKLF
V: TRBV6-6; CDR3: SSSLTGFNEKLF
V: TRBV12-3/TRBV12-4; CDR3: ASSLDVGGDYEQY
V: TRBV7-9; CDR3: ASSLTPTVQETQY
V: TRBV2; CDR3: ASSLKRDTQY